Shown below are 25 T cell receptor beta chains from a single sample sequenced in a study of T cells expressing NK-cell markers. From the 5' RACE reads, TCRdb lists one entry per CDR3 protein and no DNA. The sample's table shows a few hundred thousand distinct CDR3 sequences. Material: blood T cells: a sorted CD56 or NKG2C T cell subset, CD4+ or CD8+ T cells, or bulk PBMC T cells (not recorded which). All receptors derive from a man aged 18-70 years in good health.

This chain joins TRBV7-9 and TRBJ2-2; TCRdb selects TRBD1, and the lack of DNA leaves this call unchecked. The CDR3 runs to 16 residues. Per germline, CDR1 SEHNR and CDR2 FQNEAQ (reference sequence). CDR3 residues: CASSLAPGGVPGELFF.

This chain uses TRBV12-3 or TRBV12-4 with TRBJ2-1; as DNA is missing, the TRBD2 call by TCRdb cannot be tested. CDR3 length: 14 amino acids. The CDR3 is CASSLAGPNNEQFF.

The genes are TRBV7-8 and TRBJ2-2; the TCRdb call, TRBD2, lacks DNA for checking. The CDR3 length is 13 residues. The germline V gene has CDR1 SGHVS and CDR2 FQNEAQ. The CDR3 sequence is CASSPMRDGELFF.

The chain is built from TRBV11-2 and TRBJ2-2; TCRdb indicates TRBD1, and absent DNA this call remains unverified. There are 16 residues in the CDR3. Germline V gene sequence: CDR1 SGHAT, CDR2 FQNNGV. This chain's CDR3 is CASSRGRGGRFGELFF. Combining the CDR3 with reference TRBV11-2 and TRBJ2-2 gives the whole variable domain EAGVAQSPRYKIIEKRQSVAFWCNPISGHATLYWYQQILGQGPKLLIQFQNNGVVDDSQLPKDRFSAERLKGVDSTLKIQPAKLEDSAVYLCASSRGRGGRFGELFFGEGSRLTVL.

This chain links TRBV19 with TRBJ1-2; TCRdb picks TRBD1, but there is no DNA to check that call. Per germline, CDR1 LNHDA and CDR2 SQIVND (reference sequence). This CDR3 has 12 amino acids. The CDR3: CASSTGHLDYTF. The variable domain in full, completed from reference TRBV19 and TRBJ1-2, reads DGGITQSPKYLFRKEGQNVTLSCEQNLNHDAMYWYRQDPGQGLRLIYYSQIVNDFQKGDIAEGYSVSREKKESFPLTVTSAQKNPTAFYLCASSTGHLDYTFGSGTRLTVV.

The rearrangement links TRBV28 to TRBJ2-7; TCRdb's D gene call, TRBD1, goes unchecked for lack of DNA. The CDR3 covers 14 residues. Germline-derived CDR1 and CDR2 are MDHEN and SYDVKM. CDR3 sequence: CASSPGGIGYEQYF.

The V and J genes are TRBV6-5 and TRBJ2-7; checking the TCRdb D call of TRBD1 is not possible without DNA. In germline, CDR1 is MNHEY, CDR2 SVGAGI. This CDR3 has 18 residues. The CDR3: CASSYRATTGVGSYEQYF.

CDR3 sequence reads: CASSLVRGQDAEAFF. This chain connects TRBV5-1 to TRBJ1-1; there is no DNA to check the TCRdb D call of TRBD1. CDR1 and CDR2 (germline): SGHRS, YFSETQ. The CDR3 is 15 residues long.

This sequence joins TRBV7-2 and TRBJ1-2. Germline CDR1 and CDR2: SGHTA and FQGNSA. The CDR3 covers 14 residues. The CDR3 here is CASSRGRANYGYTF.

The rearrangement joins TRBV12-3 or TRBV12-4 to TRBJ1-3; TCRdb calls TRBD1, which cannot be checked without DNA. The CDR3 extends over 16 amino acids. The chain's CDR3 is CASSTGQGISGNTIYF.

The CDR3 here is CASSLRGWVSGDQETQYF. The genes are TRBV3-1 and TRBJ2-5; TCRdb lists TRBD2, though no DNA is available to test this call. This CDR3 region has 18 residues. The V gene's germline CDR1 is LGHDT and CDR2 YNNKEL (reference sequence).

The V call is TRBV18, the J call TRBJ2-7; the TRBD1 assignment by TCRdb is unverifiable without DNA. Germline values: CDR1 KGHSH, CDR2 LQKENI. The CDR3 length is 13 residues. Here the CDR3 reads CASTSTGGYEQYF.

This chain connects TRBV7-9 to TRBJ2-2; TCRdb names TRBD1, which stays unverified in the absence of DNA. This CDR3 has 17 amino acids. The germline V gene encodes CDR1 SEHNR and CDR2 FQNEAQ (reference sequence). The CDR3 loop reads CASSWAGTGGNTGELFF.

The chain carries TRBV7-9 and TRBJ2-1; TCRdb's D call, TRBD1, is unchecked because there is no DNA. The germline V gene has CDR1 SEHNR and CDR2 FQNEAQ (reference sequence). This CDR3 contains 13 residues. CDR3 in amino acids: CASGGGPLSEQFF.

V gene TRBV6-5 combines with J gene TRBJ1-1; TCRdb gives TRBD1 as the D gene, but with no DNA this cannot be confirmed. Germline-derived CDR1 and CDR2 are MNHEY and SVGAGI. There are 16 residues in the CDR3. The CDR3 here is CASSYSPTATNTEAFF.

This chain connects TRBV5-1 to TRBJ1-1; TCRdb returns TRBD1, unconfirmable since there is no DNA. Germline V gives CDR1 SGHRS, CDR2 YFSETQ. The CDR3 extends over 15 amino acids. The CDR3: CASSPSKNRGTEAFF.

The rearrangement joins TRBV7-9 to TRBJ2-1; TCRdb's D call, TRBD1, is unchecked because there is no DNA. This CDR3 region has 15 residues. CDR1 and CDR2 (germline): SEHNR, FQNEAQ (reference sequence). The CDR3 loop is CASSPDRKRVNKQFF.

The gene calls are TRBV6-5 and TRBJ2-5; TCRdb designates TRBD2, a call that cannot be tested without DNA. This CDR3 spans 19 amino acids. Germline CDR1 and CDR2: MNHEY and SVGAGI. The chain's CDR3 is CASSYLWCSPSGGEETQYF.

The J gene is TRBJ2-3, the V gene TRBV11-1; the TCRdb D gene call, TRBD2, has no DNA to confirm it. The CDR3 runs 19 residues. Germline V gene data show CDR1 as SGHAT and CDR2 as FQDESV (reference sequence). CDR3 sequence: CASSSPSVAGGGSTDTQYF.

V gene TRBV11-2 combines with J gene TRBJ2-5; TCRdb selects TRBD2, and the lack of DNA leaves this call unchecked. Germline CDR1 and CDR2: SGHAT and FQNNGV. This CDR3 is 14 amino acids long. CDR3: CASSSTQLAETQYF. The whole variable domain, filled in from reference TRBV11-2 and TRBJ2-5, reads EAGVAQSPRYKIIEKRQSVAFWCNPISGHATLYWYQQILGQGPKLLIQFQNNGVVDDSQLPKDRFSAERLKGVDSTLKIQPAKLEDSAVYLCASSSTQLAETQYFGPGTRLLVL.

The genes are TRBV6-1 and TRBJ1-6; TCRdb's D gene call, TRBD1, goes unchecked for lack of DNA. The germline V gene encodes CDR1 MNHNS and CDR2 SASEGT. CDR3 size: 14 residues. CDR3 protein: CAARQGTASSPLHF.

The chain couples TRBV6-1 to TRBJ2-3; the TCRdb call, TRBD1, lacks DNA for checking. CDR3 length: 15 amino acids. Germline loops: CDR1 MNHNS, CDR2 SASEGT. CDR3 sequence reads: CASRARGGATDTQYF.

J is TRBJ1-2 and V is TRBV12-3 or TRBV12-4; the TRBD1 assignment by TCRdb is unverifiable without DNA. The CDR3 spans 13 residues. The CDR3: CASSFSGNYGYTF.

CDR3 loop: CASRIAGGPRFF. The chain has TRBV28 and TRBJ2-1; TCRdb's D gene call, TRBD2, goes unchecked for lack of DNA. CDR3 length: 12 amino acids. From germline, CDR1 is MDHEN and CDR2 SYDVKM.

CDR3 amino acids: CASSVTGLPDTQYF. This chain connects TRBV9 to TRBJ2-3; TCRdb indicates TRBD2, and absent DNA this call remains unverified. CDR1 is SGDLS, CDR2 YYNGEE, per germline. The CDR3 runs to 14 residues.